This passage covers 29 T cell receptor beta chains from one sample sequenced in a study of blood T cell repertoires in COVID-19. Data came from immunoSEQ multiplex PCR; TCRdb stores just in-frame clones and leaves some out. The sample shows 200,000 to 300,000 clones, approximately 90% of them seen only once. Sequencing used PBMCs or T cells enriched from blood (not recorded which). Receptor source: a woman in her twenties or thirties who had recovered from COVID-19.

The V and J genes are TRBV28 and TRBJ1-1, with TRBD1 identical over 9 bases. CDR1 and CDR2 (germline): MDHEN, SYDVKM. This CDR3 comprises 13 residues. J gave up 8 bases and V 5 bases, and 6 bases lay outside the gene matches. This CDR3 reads CASSGTGRREAFF. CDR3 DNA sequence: TGTGCCAGCAGTGGGACAGGGAGGAGAGAAGCTTTCTTT.

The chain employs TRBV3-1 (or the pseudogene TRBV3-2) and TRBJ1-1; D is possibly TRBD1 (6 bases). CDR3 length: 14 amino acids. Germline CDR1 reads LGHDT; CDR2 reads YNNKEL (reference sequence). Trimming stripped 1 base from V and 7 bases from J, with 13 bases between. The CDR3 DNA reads TGTGCCAGCAGCCAAGTACAGGGACGATGTGAAGCTTTCTTT. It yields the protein CASSQVQGRCEAFF.

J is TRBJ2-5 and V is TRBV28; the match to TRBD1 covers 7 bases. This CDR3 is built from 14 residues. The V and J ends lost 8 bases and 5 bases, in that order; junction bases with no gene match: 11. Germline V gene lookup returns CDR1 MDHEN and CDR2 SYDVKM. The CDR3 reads CASADRTLGETQYF. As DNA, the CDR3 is TGTGCCAGCGCGGACAGGACCTTGGGGGAGACCCAGTACTTC. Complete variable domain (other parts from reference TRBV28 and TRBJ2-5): DVKVTQSSRYLVKRTGEKVFLECVQDMDHENMFWYRQDPGLGLRLIYFSYDVKMKEKGDIPEGYSVSREKKERFSLILESASTNQTSMYLCASADRTLGETQYFGPGTRLLVL.

The CDR3 DNA follows: TGTGCCAGCAGTCTACCGGGGGACGGGAATGAAAAACTGTTTTTT. Its protein product is CASSLPGDGNEKLFF. The chain combines TRBV28 with TRBJ1-4; perhaps TRBD1 as D (5 bases). The CDR3 spans 15 residues. CDR1 is MDHEN, CDR2 SYDVKM, per germline. The V and J ends lost 5 bases and 5 bases respectively, with 15 bases between them. The complete variable domain, with remaining parts taken from reference TRBV28 and TRBJ1-4, reads DVKVTQSSRYLVKRTGEKVFLECVQDMDHENMFWYRQDPGLGLRLIYFSYDVKMKEKGDIPEGYSVSREKKERFSLILESASTNQTSMYLCASSLPGDGNEKLFFGSGTQLSVL.

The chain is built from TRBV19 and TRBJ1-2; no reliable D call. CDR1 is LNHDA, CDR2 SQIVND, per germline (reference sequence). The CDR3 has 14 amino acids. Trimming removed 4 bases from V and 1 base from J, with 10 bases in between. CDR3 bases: TGTGCCAGTAGTACGGACTTATTTAACTATGGCTACACCTTC. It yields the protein CASSTDLFNYGYTF.

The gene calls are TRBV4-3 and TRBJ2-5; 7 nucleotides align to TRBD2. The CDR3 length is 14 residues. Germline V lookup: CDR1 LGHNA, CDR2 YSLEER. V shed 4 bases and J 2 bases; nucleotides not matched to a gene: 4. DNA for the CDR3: TGCGCCAGCAGCCCACTAGCGCAACAAGAGACCCAGTACTTC. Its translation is CASSPLAQQETQYF.

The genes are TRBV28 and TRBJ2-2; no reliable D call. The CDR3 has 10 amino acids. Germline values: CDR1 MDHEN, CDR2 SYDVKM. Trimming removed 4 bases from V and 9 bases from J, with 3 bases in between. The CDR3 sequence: CASSSRELFF. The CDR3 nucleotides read TGTGCCAGCAGTTCCAGGGAGCTGTTTTTT.

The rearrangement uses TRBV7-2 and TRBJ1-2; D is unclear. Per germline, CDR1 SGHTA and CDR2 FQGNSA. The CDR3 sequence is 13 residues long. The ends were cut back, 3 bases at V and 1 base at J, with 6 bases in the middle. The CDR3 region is CASSLLFNYGYTF. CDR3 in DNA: TGTGCCAGCAGCTTGTTATTTAACTATGGCTACACCTTC.

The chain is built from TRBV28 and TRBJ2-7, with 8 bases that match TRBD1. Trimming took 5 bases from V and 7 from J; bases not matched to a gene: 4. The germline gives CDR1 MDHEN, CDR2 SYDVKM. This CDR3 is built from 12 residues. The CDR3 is CASSLTGVEQYF. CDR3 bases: TGTGCCAGCAGTCTGACAGGGGTGGAGCAGTACTTC. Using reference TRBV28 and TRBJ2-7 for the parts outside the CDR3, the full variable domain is DVKVTQSSRYLVKRTGEKVFLECVQDMDHENMFWYRQDPGLGLRLIYFSYDVKMKEKGDIPEGYSVSREKKERFSLILESASTNQTSMYLCASSLTGVEQYFGPGTRLTVT.

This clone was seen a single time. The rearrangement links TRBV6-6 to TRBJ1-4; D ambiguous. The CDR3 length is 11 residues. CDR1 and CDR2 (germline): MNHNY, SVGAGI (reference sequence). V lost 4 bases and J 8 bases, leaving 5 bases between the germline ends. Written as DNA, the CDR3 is TGTGCCAGCAGTTCTCAGGAAAAACTGTTTTTT. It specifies CASSSQEKLFF.

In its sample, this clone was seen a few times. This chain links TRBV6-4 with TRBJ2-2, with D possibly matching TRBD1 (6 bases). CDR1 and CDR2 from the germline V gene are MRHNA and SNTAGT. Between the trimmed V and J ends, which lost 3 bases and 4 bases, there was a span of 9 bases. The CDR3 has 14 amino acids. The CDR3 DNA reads TGTGCCAGCAGTGAGGGACACCCCACCGGGGAGCTGTTTTTT. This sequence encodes CASSEGHPTGELFF.

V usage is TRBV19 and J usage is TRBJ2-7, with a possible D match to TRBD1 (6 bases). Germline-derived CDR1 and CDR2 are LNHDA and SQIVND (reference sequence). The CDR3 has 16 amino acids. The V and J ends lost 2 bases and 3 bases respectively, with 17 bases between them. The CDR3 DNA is TGTGCCAGTAGTATATGGTCTGTTGAGGGGGACTACGAGCAGTACTTC. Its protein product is CASSIWSVEGDYEQYF.

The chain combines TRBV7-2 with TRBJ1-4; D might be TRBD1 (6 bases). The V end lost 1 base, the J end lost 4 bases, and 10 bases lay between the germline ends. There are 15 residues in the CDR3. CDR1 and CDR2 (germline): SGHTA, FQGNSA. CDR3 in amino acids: CASSLETGSNEKLFF. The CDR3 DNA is TGTGCCAGCAGCTTAGAAACAGGGAGTAATGAAAAACTGTTTTTT.

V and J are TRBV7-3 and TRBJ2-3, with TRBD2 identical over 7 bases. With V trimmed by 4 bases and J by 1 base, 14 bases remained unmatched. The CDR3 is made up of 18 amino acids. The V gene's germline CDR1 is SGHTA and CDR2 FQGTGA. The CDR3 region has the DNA TGTGCCAGCAGCTACTCCGGGGTCAGCGGGACCCGCACAGATACGCAGTATTTT. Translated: CASSYSGVSGTRTDTQYF.

CDR3 in amino acids: CASSPLLLAGAPTGELFF. The DNA for the CDR3 is TGTGCCAGCTCACCCCTCCTCCTAGCGGGAGCCCCCACCGGGGAGCTGTTTTTT. The rearrangement uses TRBV18 and TRBJ2-2, with 10 nucleotides matching TRBD2. This CDR3 spans 18 amino acids. V lost 3 bases, J lost 4 bases, and 11 bases stayed unmatched. The germline V gene encodes CDR1 KGHSH and CDR2 LQKENI. Full variable domain (missing parts from reference TRBV18 and TRBJ2-2): NAGVMQNPRHLVRRRGQEARLRCSPMKGHSHVYWYRQLPEEGLKFMVYLQKENIIDESGMPKERFSAEFPKEGPSILRIQQVVRGDSAAYFCASSPLLLAGAPTGELFFGEGSRLTVL.

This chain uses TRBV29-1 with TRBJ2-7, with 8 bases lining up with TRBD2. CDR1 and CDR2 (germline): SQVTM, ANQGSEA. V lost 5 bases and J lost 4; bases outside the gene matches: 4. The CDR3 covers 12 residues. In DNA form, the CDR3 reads TGCAGCGTTCAGGCTAGCGGGTACGAGCAGTACTTC. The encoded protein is CSVQASGYEQYF.

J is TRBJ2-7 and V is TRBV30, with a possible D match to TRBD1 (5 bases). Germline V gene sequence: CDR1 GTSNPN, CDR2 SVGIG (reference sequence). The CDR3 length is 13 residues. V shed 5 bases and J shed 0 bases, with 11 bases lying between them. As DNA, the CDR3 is TGTGCCTGGGTTCCAGGGTCCTCCTACGAGCAGTACTTC. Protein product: CAWVPGSSYEQYF.

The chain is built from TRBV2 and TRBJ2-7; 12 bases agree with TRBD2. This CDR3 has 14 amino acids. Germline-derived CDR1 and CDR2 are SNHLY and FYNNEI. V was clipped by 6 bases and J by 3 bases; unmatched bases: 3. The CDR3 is CASRGLAGFYEQYF. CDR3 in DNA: TGTGCCAGCAGAGGACTAGCGGGATTCTACGAGCAGTACTTC.

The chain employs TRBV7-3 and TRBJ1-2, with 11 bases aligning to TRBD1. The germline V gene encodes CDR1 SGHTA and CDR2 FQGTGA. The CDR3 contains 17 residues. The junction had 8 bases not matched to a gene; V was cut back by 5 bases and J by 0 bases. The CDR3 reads CASSLFGTGGANYGYTF. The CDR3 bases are TGTGCCAGCAGCCTATTCGGGACAGGGGGAGCTAACTATGGCTACACCTTC.

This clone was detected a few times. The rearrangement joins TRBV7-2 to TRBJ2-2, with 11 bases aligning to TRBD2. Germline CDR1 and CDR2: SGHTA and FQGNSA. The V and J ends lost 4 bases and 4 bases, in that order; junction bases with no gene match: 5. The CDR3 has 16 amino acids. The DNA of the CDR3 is TGTGCCAGCAGCTCCGCCGGGACTAGCGGCACCGGGGAGCTGTTTTTT. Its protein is CASSSAGTSGTGELFF.

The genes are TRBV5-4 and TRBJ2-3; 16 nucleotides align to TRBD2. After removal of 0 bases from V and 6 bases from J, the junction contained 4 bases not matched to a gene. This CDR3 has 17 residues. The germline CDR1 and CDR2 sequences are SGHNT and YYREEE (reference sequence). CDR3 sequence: CASSLVGLAGGADTQYF. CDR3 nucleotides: TGTGCCAGCAGCTTGGTGGGACTAGCGGGAGGGGCTGATACGCAGTATTTT.

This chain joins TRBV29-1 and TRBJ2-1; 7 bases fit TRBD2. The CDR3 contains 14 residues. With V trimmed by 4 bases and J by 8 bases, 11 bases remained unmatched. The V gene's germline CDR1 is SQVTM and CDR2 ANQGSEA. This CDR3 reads CSVGMAGVGYEQFF. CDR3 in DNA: TGCAGCGTTGGAATGGCGGGAGTAGGTTATGAGCAGTTCTTC.

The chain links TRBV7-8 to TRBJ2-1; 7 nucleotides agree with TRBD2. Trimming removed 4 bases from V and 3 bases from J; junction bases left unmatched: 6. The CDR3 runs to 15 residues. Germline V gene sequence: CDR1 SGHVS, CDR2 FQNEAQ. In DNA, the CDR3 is TGTGCCAGCAGCTCCCGGACTAGTATCTACAATGAGCAGTTCTTC. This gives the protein CASSSRTSIYNEQFF.

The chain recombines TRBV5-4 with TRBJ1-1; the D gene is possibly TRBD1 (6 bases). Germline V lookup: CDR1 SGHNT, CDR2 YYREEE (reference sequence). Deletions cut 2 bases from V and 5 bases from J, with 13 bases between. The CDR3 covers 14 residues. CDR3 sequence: CASSLGGETTEAFF. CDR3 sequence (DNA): TGTGCCAGCAGCTTAGGGGGAGAGACGACTGAAGCTTTCTTT.

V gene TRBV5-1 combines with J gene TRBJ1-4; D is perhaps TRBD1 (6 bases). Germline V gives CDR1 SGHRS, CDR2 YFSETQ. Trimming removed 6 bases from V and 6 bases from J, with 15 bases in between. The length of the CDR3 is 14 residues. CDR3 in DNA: TGCGCCAGCACCTCAGGGGTGGAGCATGAAAAACTGTTTTTT. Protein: CASTSGVEHEKLFF.

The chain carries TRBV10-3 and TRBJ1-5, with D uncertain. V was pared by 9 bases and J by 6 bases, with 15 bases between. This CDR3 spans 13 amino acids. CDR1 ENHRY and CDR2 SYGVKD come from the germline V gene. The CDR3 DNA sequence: TGTGCCATTGCCGAGGAGCAGCCTCAGCCCCAGCATTTT. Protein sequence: CAIAEEQPQPQHF.

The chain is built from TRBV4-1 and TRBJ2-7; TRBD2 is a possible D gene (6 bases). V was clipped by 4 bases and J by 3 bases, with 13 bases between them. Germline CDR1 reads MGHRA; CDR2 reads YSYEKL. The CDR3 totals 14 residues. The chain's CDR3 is CASSPGLPVYEQYF. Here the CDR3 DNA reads TGCGCCAGCAGCCCCGGACTACCAGTCTACGAGCAGTACTTC.

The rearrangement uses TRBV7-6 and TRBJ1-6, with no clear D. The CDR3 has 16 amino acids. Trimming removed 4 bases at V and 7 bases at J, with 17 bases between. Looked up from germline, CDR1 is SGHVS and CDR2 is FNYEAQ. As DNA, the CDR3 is TGTGCCAGCAGCTCAAGACCCTCTACCGGGAATTCACCCCTCCACTTT. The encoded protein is CASSSRPSTGNSPLHF.

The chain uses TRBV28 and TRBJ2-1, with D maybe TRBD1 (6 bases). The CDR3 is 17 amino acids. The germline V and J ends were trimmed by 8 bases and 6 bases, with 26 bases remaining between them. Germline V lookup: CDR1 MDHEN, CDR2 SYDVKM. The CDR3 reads CASRQGTGLILGNEQFF. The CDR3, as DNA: TGTGCCAGCCGGCAGGGTACAGGGTTAATCTTGGGCAATGAGCAGTTCTTC.